This T cell receptor beta chain stems from a study of OX40 agonist ivuxolimab in advanced cancers. The overall study: Patients received ivuxolimab, an intravenous treatment, every 2 weeks at 0.01 to 10 mg/kg.

Germline CDR1 is SQVTM and CDR2 is ANQGSEA. Trimming cost V 1 base and J 2 bases; bases outside gene matches: 8. The CDR3 is made up of 15 amino acids. Repertoires were generated with immunoSEQ multiplex PCR, while TCRdb's copy carries only in-frame clones and drops some. The sample has approximately 70,000 clones; around 94% are singletons. The specimen was CD4+ or CD8+ T cells sorted from blood, collected in a trial of the OX40 agonist ivuxolimab. This sequence joins TRBV29-1 and TRBJ2-7, with 7 bases identical to TRBD1. The receptor's source is an adult with an advanced solid tumor such as melanoma, head and neck, liver or kidney cancer. The CDR3 is CSVEVPGQLAYEQYF. Written as DNA, the CDR3 is TGCAGCGTTGAAGTACCGGGACAGTTAGCCTACGAGCAGTACTTC.